Below are 26 T cell receptor beta chains sequenced from a single sample in a study of blood T cells in healthy people across ages. A sample-barcoded 5' primer and a J-beta primer mix were used in a second PCR of roughly 7 to 11 cycles. TCRdb passed the 5' RACE reads through MiXCR, listing each CDR3 protein once. The table has about 830,000 distinct CDR3 sequences, over 45% seen once. The source material was blood. The source is a man aged 30 to 39 in good health.

This clonotype was counted a few times. The rearrangement joins TRBV4-2 to TRBJ1-1; weak D call: TRBD1 (6 bases). Per germline, CDR1 LGHNA and CDR2 YNFKEQ. Trimming took off 0 bases at V and 2 bases at J, with 7 bases between the two ends. The CDR3 consists of 14 residues. The CDR3 loop is CASSQEGGNTEAFF. The CDR3 region has the DNA TGTGCCAGCAGCCAAGAGGGGGGCAACACTGAAGCTTTCTTT.

The chain carries TRBV20-1 and TRBJ1-1; a possible D gene is TRBD1 (5 bases). V was clipped by 2 bases and J by 1 base, with 11 bases between them. Germline CDR1 DFQATT, CDR2 SNEGSKA (reference sequence). The CDR3 runs to 14 residues. CDR3 in DNA: TGCAGTGCTAGAACCGGGACGGGGAACACTGAAGCTTTCTTT. This gives the protein CSARTGTGNTEAFF.

In nucleotides, the CDR3 is TGTGCCAGCAGTTTTATTATAGCGGGAGGTACGTTAGATACGCAGTATTTT. Translating it yields CASSFIIAGGTLDTQYF. The rearrangement uses TRBV28 and TRBJ2-3, with 10 bases fitting TRBD2. Looked up from germline, CDR1 is MDHEN and CDR2 is SYDVKM. The CDR3 covers 17 residues. J lost 5 bases, V lost 3 bases, and 11 bases had no gene match. The whole variable domain, remainder taken from reference TRBV28 and TRBJ2-3, is DVKVTQSSRYLVKRTGEKVFLECVQDMDHENMFWYRQDPGLGLRLIYFSYDVKMKEKGDIPEGYSVSREKKERFSLILESASTNQTSMYLCASSFIIAGGTLDTQYFGPGTRLTVL.

The CDR3 reads CASSHRVSEQYF. Here the CDR3 DNA reads TGTGCCAGCAGCCACAGGGTCTCCGAGCAGTACTTC. The V and J genes are TRBV14 and TRBJ2-5; maybe TRBD1 (5 bases). The DNA end is a closer match to TRBJ2-7, so the J assignment may be wrong. Germline V gene lookup returns CDR1 SGHDN and CDR2 FVKESK. The length of the CDR3 is 12 residues.

The chain couples TRBV20-1 to TRBJ2-5, with TRBD1 matching 7 bases. This CDR3 has 13 amino acids. CDR1 is DFQATT, CDR2 SNEGSKA, per germline (reference sequence). V lost 6 bases, J lost 3 bases, and 7 bases stayed unmatched. In nucleotides, the CDR3 is TGCAGTGCCCACGGGACAGAGAAAGAGACCCAGTACTTC. It yields the protein CSAHGTEKETQYF.

As to this clonotype: The junction does not match germline at one end; this may be a read error. The rearrangement links TRBV20-1 to TRBJ1-4; no clear D gene. Germline V gene lookup returns CDR1 DFQATT and CDR2 SNEGSKA (reference sequence). This CDR3 spans 13 amino acids. The CDR3 bases are TGCAATGCTGAGCTCAGGACGGCGGAAAAACTGTTTTTT. Its translation is CNAELRTAEKLFF.

A word on this clonotype: A much larger clone lies one base from this, so it may be a read error. The CDR3 here is CSAGLQGYGYTF. The CDR3 DNA reads TGCAGCGCCGGATTACAGGGCTATGGCTACACCTTC. The genes are TRBV29-1 and TRBJ1-2; the D gene is possibly TRBD1 (6 bases). Per germline, CDR1 SQVTM and CDR2 ANQGSEA. Trimming stripped 7 bases from V and 4 bases from J, with 13 bases between. This CDR3 comprises 12 residues.

The V and J genes are TRBV20-1 and TRBJ2-5; TRBD2 aligns across 7 bases. Germline CDR1 and CDR2: DFQATT and SNEGSKA (reference sequence). This CDR3 has 15 amino acids. With V trimmed by 0 bases and J by 11 bases, 15 bases remained unmatched. The CDR3 region is CSARDLGLDSNEQYF. CDR3 coding DNA: TGCAGTGCTAGAGATCTCGGACTAGATAGCAATGAGCAGTACTTC.

To note about this clonotype: At one end, the junction sequence differs from germline, possibly due to a read error. The V and J genes are TRBV4-3 and TRBJ2-3; D ambiguous. Germline loops: CDR1 LGHNA, CDR2 YSLEER. This CDR3 is built from 14 residues. The CDR3 region has the DNA TGTGCCAGCAGCCAAGTGGGTGGCACAGATACGCAGTATTTT. Encoded protein: CASSQVGGTDTQYF.

The rearrangement uses TRBV20-1 and TRBJ2-5; tentatively, D is TRBD1 (5 bases). The CDR3 length is 13 residues. Looked up from germline, CDR1 is DFQATT and CDR2 is SNEGSKA (reference sequence). V lost 7 bases to trimming and J lost 5 bases, with 17 bases between them. This CDR3 is CSVTGTGRETQYF. The DNA of the CDR3 is TGCAGTGTGACCGGAACAGGACGGGAGACCCAGTACTTC.

The chain links TRBV20-1 to TRBJ2-1; 7 bases line up with TRBD2. The CDR3 runs to 13 residues. The V gene's germline CDR1 is DFQATT and CDR2 SNEGSKA (reference sequence). Germline trimming cut 2 bases from V and 7 bases from J; bases unmatched to any gene: 5. The CDR3 protein is CSARRGVRNEQFF. The CDR3 DNA sequence: TGCAGTGCTAGACGGGGGGTAAGGAATGAGCAGTTCTTC.

V usage is TRBV7-9 and J usage is TRBJ2-5, with a tentative D call TRBD2 (6 bases). The V end lost 2 bases, the J end lost 5 bases, and 12 bases lay between the germline ends. There are 14 residues in the CDR3. In germline, CDR1 is SEHNR, CDR2 FQNEAQ (reference sequence). For the CDR3, the DNA is TGTGCCAGCAGCTTAATGGCTAGCGAGGAGACCCAGTACTTC. Translating gives CASSLMASEETQYF.

V and J are TRBV5-1 and TRBJ1-4, with 10 bases aligning to TRBD1. CDR1 is SGHRS, CDR2 YFSETQ, per germline. The V segment lost 0 bases and the J segment 6 bases; nucleotides outside the gene matches: 2. The CDR3 contains 15 residues. The CDR3 DNA sequence: TGCGCCAGCAGCTTGGCGGACAGGGGGGATGAAAAACTGTTTTTT. Residues: CASSLADRGDEKLFF.

This clonotype was recorded at least ten times. This chain uses TRBV7-2 with TRBJ2-3; D not resolved. CDR3 length: 13 amino acids. The ends were cut back, 1 base at V and 0 bases at J, with 2 bases in the middle. Germline loops: CDR1 SGHTA, CDR2 FQGNSA. Here the CDR3 reads CASSLDSTDTQYF. The CDR3 region has the DNA TGTGCCAGCAGCTTAGACAGCACAGATACGCAGTATTTT.

CDR3 nucleotides: TGTGCCAGCAGTGGTCCACTCGGTAGTCAAGGGCGGGGGGACTATGGCTACACCTTC. This encodes CASSGPLGSQGRGDYGYTF. The chain uses TRBV27 and TRBJ1-2; maybe TRBD1 (5 bases). The CDR3 totals 19 residues. Trimming pared 5 bases from V and 3 bases from J, leaving 28 bases between. Germline V CDR1 and CDR2: MNHEY, SMNVEV (reference sequence).

This clonotype was recorded a few times. The chain has TRBV29-1 and TRBJ2-5; 8 bases are shared with TRBD1. V shed 2 bases, J shed 6 bases, and the junction held 5 bases outside the gene matches. This CDR3 spans 13 amino acids. Germline lookup yields CDR1 SQVTM and CDR2 ANQGSEA. CDR3 bases: TGCAGCGTTGAACCAGGGGGCAAAAAGACCCAGTACTTC. Residues: CSVEPGGKKTQYF.

This clonotype was seen a few times. The J gene is TRBJ2-1, the V gene TRBV6-1; 7 nucleotides agree with TRBD2. J was trimmed by 6 bases and V by 3 bases; bases with no gene match: 8. CDR3 length: 15 residues. Germline V gene data show CDR1 as MNHNS and CDR2 as SASEGT. The CDR3 here is CASSEFLAEPNEQFF. In DNA, the CDR3 is TGTGCCAGCAGTGAGTTCCTAGCGGAACCCAATGAGCAGTTCTTC.

The chain employs TRBV20-1 and TRBJ1-2; perhaps TRBD1 as D (5 bases). Germline V lookup: CDR1 DFQATT, CDR2 SNEGSKA (reference sequence). Trimming removed 3 bases from V and 6 bases from J, with 14 bases in between. This CDR3 comprises 13 residues. The CDR3 sequence: CSASLGRVNGYTF. CDR3 nucleotide sequence: TGCAGTGCTAGTCTCGGCAGGGTCAATGGCTACACCTTC.

The chain recombines TRBV7-2 with TRBJ2-7; perhaps TRBD2 as D (5 bases). CDR1 and CDR2 (germline): SGHTA, FQGNSA. The CDR3 is made up of 13 amino acids. With 1 base removed from V and 5 bases from J, the gap between germline ends came to 9 bases. Here the CDR3 reads CASSLVTRDEQYF. DNA of the CDR3: TGTGCCAGCAGCTTAGTTACTAGGGACGAGCAGTACTTC.

There are a few counts of this clonotype. The junction and the germline gene differ at one end; a read error may be behind it. The chain recombines TRBV5-1 with TRBJ2-1; D unclear. The germline V gene has CDR1 SGHRS and CDR2 YFSETQ. CDR3 length equals 15 residues. CDR3 in DNA: TGTGCCAGCAGCTTACGTGGGGACTCCTACAATGAGCAGTTCTTC. It is translated as CASSLRGDSYNEQFF. Full variable domain (outside the CDR3, taken from reference TRBV5-1 and TRBJ2-1): KAGVTQTPRYLIKTRGQQVTLSCSPISGHRSVSWYQQTPGQGLQFLFEYFSETQRNKGNFPGRFSGRQFSNSRSEMNVSTLELGDSALYLCASSLRGDSYNEQFFGPGTRLTVL.

This clonotype was recorded only once. The rearrangement joins TRBV30 to TRBJ1-2; D remains unclear. V was trimmed by 3 bases and J by 6 bases, leaving 8 bases between them. CDR1 is GTSNPN, CDR2 SVGIG, per germline (reference sequence). This CDR3 has 11 amino acids. The CDR3 DNA sequence: TGTGCCTGGAGCTGGGAGAATGGCTACACCTTC. This translates into CAWSWENGYTF.

There are a few counts of this clonotype. The chain employs TRBV12-3 or TRBV12-4 and TRBJ1-1; D unresolved. The CDR3 loop spans 14 amino acids. V gave up 2 bases and J gave up 0 bases, with 7 bases separating them. Written as DNA, the CDR3 is TGTGCCAGCAGTTTATTATCGGTGAACACTGAAGCTTTCTTT. This sequence encodes CASSLLSVNTEAFF.

This clonotype is medium-sized by share. The chain recombines TRBV7-2 with TRBJ1-6; possible D gene TRBD1, 5 bases. The CDR3 is made up of 14 amino acids. Between the trimmed V and J ends, which lost 4 bases and 9 bases, there was a span of 13 bases. CDR1 and CDR2 (germline): SGHTA, FQGNSA. The CDR3 bases are TGTGCCAGCAGCTGGGACGGAATAAGTTCACCCCTCCACTTT. Its protein is CASSWDGISSPLHF. The full variable domain, rest sourced from reference TRBV7-2 and TRBJ1-6, is GAGVSQSPSNKVTEKGKDVELRCDPISGHTALYWYRQSLGQGLEFLIYFQGNSAPDKSGLPSDRFSAERTGGSVSTLTIQRTQQEDSAVYLCASSWDGISSPLHFGNGTRLTVT.

V and J are TRBV25-1 and TRBJ1-4; a possible D gene is TRBD1 (5 bases). The CDR3 has 14 amino acids. CDR1 is MGHDK and CDR2 is SYGVNS in the germline V gene. V lost 2 bases, J lost 6 bases, and 10 bases lay in between. CDR3: CASSEGTSDEKLFF. CDR3 DNA: TGTGCCAGCAGTGAAGGGACTTCGGATGAAAAACTGTTTTTT. Supplemented by reference TRBV25-1 and TRBJ1-4, the full variable domain reads EADIYQTPRYLVIGTGKKITLECSQTMGHDKMYWYQQDPGMELHLIHYSYGVNSTEKGDLSSESTVSRIRTEHFPLTLESARPSHTSQYLCASSEGTSDEKLFFGSGTQLSVL.

This clonotype was observed a handful of times. V usage is TRBV5-1 and J usage is TRBJ2-5, with 7 bases identical to TRBD2. CDR1 and CDR2 (germline): SGHRS, YFSETQ. V gave up 5 bases and J gave up 4 bases; unmatched junction bases: 8. This CDR3 contains 14 residues. DNA for the CDR3: TGCGCCAGCAGTTCCGGGGGGATCTCAGAGACCCAGTACTTC. Amino acid sequence: CASSSGGISETQYF.

This rearrangement joins TRBV11-2 to TRBJ1-6; the D gene is possibly TRBD1 (5 bases). Trimming removed 5 bases from V and 6 bases from J, with 11 bases in between. The CDR3 runs to 14 residues. Germline V gene sequence: CDR1 SGHAT, CDR2 FQNNGV. The CDR3 reads CASSPRGPNSPLHF. The CDR3 region has the DNA TGTGCCAGCAGCCCACGGGGCCCTAATTCACCCCTCCACTTT. The complete variable domain, with remaining parts taken from reference TRBV11-2 and TRBJ1-6, reads EAGVAQSPRYKIIEKRQSVAFWCNPISGHATLYWYQQILGQGPKLLIQFQNNGVVDDSQLPKDRFSAERLKGVDSTLKIQPAKLEDSAVYLCASSPRGPNSPLHFGNGTRLTVT.